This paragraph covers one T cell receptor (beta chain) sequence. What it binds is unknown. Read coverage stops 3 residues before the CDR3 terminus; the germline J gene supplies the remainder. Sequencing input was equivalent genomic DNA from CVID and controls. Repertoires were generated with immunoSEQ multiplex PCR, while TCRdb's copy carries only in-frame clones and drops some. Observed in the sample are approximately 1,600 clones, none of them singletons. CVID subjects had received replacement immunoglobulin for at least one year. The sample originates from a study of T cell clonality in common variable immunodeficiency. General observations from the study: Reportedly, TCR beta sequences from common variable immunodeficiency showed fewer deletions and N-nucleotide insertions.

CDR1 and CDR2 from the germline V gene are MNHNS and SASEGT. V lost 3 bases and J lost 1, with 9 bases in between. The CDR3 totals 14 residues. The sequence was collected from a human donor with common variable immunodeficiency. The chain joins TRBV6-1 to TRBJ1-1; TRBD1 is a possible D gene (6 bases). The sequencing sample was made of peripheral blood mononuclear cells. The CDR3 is CASSDRGRNTEAFF. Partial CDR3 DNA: TGTGCCAGCAGTGACAGGGGCCGGAACACTGAA.